This T cell receptor (beta chain) was sequenced in a study of sequential checkpoint blockade in melanoma. Study-level background: Maintenance nivolumab came after either treatment sequence.

Germline CDR1 SGHDT, CDR2 YYEEEE. V dropped 3 bases and J dropped 0 bases, with 9 bases sitting between them. CDR3 length: 14 residues. Regarding treatment: randomized to nivolumab then ipilimumab (arm A) or the reverse (arm B). Patients had received no earlier DNA-damaging chemotherapy. TCRdb's table, derived via immunoSEQ multiplex PCR, lists solely in-frame clones and lacks some. The table shows 21,000 or so clones, with approximately 80% occurring only once. Specimen: CD8+ T cells sorted from blood (inferred from file names), collected from a patient given nivolumab and ipilimumab in sequence. The rearrangement joins TRBV5-6 to TRBJ1-1; a weak D match, TRBD1 (6 bases). The sequence derives from a human donor with melanoma. The CDR3 protein is CASSSYRVNTEAFF. DNA for the CDR3: TGTGCCAGCAGCTCCTACAGGGTGAACACTGAAGCTTTCTTT.